This record covers a single T cell receptor (beta chain). The antigen this receptor binds is unknown. The sample holds no much larger clone one base away, and base qualities are not on file. The sample comes from a study of response to subunit inactivated influenza vaccine (dated by TCRdb to between 2018 and 2020). For the wider study: The study used deep quantitative T cell receptor repertoire profiling to track responses to a trivalent subunit inactivated influenza vaccine. On the study overall, not on this receptor specifically: It was suggested by the authors that each seasonal influenza vaccination may recruit only a limited number of new T cells.

The receptor library was made with RT-PCR. TCRdb names Illumina HiSeq 2500 as the instrument used. The public reads were run again by TCRdb, first through fastp at Q25 and then through MiXCR, and only productive beta chains were kept. Each entry is one CDR3 protein sequence, shown with its most common DNA and genes. The sample table contains about 300,000 distinct CDR3 sequences; only one count was recorded for 20% to 25% of them. The top ten hold around a tenth of the sample. The CDR3, from cysteine to phenylalanine, totals 12 residues. The kept DNA is CDR3 alone, 36 bases in frame from the first base. Trimming removed 0 bases from V and 6 bases from J, leaving 4 bases between the germline ends. Reading the germline V gene gives CDR1 SGHDT and CDR2 YYEEEE.

Sequencing was performed on PBMCs from blood, taken 21 months after vaccination. The chain links TRBV5-6 with TRBJ2-1, with the D segment identity uncertain. The TCR originated in a man between 45 and 75 years old who received an inactivated influenza vaccine. Donor details come from another sample of the same person, matched by shared clones. The CDR3 loop reads CASSLVSNEQFF. The bases are TGTGCCAGCAGCTTGGTTTCCAATGAGCAGTTCTTC.